This TCR beta chain was profiled in a study of Ad26.COV2.S vaccination and SARS-CoV-2 variants. Treatment specified: roughly 20 received Ad26.COV2.S at low or high dose, single or two shots; roughly 5 received placebo; per-sample allocation not given. The samples date from day 63 after the first vaccine or placebo injection. Profiled with immunoSEQ multiplex PCR; TCRdb holds only in-frame clones, not every one. The data show 400,000 to 450,000 clones, approximately 92% seen once. Germline V gene data show CDR1 as LNHDA and CDR2 as SQIVND (reference sequence). This CDR3 contains 16 residues. Trimming shortened V by 7 bases and J by 0 bases, and 15 bases separated the two germline ends.

The sample here was peripheral blood, taken in a trial of Ad26.COV2.S vaccine versus placebo. This receptor was obtained from a person between 18 and 65 years old who received the Ad26.COV2.S COVID-19 vaccine or a placebo. This chain joins TRBV19 and TRBJ1-4, with D tentatively TRBD1 (5 bases). CDR3 sequence (DNA): TGTGCCAGTACCCCCCAGGGTCGGGCAACTAATGAAAAACTGTTTTTT. Translating gives CASTPQGRATNEKLFF.